Shown below are 16 T cell receptor beta chains from a single sample sequenced in a study of T-cell reconstitution after alpha-beta-depleted transplantation in children. It was with unique molecular identifiers that the TCRbeta library was prepared. TCRdb re-analysed the PCR reads in MiXCR, keeping a single row per CDR3 protein. The repertoire includes about 580,000 distinct CDR3 sequences, over 25% of them detected once, and 30% to 40% sits in the top ten. This sample comprised PBMCs, obtained before TCRalphabeta/CD19-depleted stem cell transplant. The receptor set was obtained from a boy under two years old with Wiskott-Aldrich syndrome, due to receive a stem cell transplant.

The rearrangement links TRBV6-1 to TRBJ1-1; TRBD1 might be the D (5 bases). Per the germline V gene, CDR1 is MNHNS and CDR2 is SASEGT. V was clipped by 2 bases and J by 0 bases, with 16 bases between them. This CDR3 is built from 17 residues. The DNA of the CDR3 is TGTGCCAGCAGTGAATGGGGGGTTCGAGACATGAACACTGAAGCTTTCTTT. Translated, it gives CASSEWGVRDMNTEAFF.

This clonotype turned up a few times. The chain combines TRBV27 with TRBJ1-2; TRBD1 agrees at 7 bases. CDR3 length: 16 amino acids. Germline CDR1 and CDR2: MNHEY and SMNVEV (reference sequence). The ends lost 0 bases at V and 2 bases at J; junction bases unmatched: 6. In DNA, the CDR3 is TGTGCCAGCAGTTTATCGAAGGACAGGAGAAACTATGGCTACACCTTC. It translates to CASSLSKDRRNYGYTF.

The sample holds one count of this clonotype. The missing conserved phenylalanine or tryptophan at the end of this CDR3 makes a read error likely. The chain has TRBV10-3 and TRBJ2-7; maybe TRBD1 (6 bases). The CDR3 length is 11 residues. Germline CDR1 is ENHRY and CDR2 is SYGVKD. V lost 8 bases and J 3 bases, leaving 8 bases between the germline ends. The CDR3 DNA reads TGTGCCATCGGACAGAGCTACGAGCAGTACCTC. It yields the protein CAIGQSYEQYL.

The chain has TRBV29-1 and TRBJ1-1; possible D gene TRBD1, 5 bases. V was trimmed by 3 bases and J by 7 bases, leaving 12 bases between them. The V gene's germline CDR1 is SQVTM and CDR2 ANQGSEA. The CDR3 has 12 residues. CDR3: CSVDHTGHEAFF. The CDR3 region has the DNA TGCAGCGTTGACCACACAGGTCATGAAGCTTTCTTT. The full variable domain, with the rest looked up from reference TRBV29-1 and TRBJ1-1, is SAVISQKPSRDICQRGTSLTIQCQVDSQVTMMFWYRQQPGQSLTLIATANQGSEATYESGFVIDKFPISRPNLTFSTLTVSNMSPEDSSIYLCSVDHTGHEAFFGQGTRLTVV.

This clonotype was seen only a few times. The chain carries TRBV6-2 or TRBV6-3 and TRBJ2-1, with D perhaps matching TRBD2 (6 bases). Trimming took off 7 bases at V and 4 bases at J, with 14 bases between the two ends. CDR1 is MNHEY, CDR2 SVGEGT, per germline. CDR3 length: 14 amino acids. CDR3 coding DNA: TGTGCCAGCACCTTGACTAGGAAGTACAATGAGCAGTTCTTC. Amino acids: CASTLTRKYNEQFF.

This clonotype was counted a few times. The V call is TRBV5-1, the J call TRBJ2-3; TRBD1 aligns across 9 bases. The CDR3 extends over 14 amino acids. With V trimmed by 1 base and J by 5 bases, 2 bases remained unmatched. Germline V gives CDR1 SGHRS, CDR2 YFSETQ. The CDR3 DNA reads TGCGCCAGCAGCTTGCGGACAGGGGAAGATACGCAGTATTTT. As protein: CASSLRTGEDTQYF. The variable domain in full, with the rest retrieved from reference TRBV5-1 and TRBJ2-3, is KAGVTQTPRYLIKTRGQQVTLSCSPISGHRSVSWYQQTPGQGLQFLFEYFSETQRNKGNFPGRFSGRQFSNSRSEMNVSTLELGDSALYLCASSLRTGEDTQYFGPGTRLTVL.

This clonotype was detected only a few times. V is TRBV6-5 and J is TRBJ1-6; D unclear. Deletions cut 0 bases from V and 10 bases from J, with 10 bases between. Germline V gene sequence: CDR1 MNHEY, CDR2 SVGAGI. CDR3 length: 14 residues. CDR3 amino acids: CASSYSPASSPLHF. In DNA, the CDR3 is TGTGCCAGCAGTTACTCACCCGCGTCGTCACCCCTCCACTTT.

This rearrangement joins TRBV4-1 to TRBJ2-2; D is possibly TRBD2 (6 bases). This CDR3 contains 16 residues. V lost 0 bases to trimming and J lost 7 bases, with 15 bases between them. Germline V gene sequence: CDR1 MGHRA, CDR2 YSYEKL. The CDR3 coding sequence is TGCGCCAGCAGCCAAGAGCCCGGGAGAAGGTTCGGGGAGCTGTTTTTT. Protein product: CASSQEPGRRFGELFF.

A remark on this clonotype: The junction and the germline gene differ at one end; a read error may be behind it. This rearrangement joins TRBV12-3 or TRBV12-4 to TRBJ2-1; D could derive from TRBD1 or TRBD2 (5 bases each). The CDR3 loop spans 12 amino acids. CDR3 sequence reads: CASSSSGPHPVF. CDR3 DNA: TGTGCCAGCAGTTCCTCGGGACCCCATCCAGTCTTC.

V usage is TRBV19 and J usage is TRBJ2-4; D possibly uses TRBD1 or TRBD2 (5 bases each). This CDR3 comprises 15 residues. Trimming shortened V by 5 bases and J by 10 bases, and 21 bases separated the two germline ends. CDR1 is LNHDA, CDR2 SQIVND, per germline (reference sequence). The CDR3 here is CASSAPARDGLIQYF. Written as DNA, the CDR3 is TGTGCCAGTAGTGCGCCGGCCCGGGACGGCCTTATTCAGTACTTC.

Note on this clonotype: Its ends do not fully match the called genes, so a read error is possible. This chain joins TRBV4-1 and TRBJ2-4; 10 bases line up with TRBD1. The CDR3 spans 15 residues. Germline V lookup: CDR1 MGHRA, CDR2 YSYEKL. DNA of the CDR3: TGCGCCGGCAGCCAGGGGACAGGGGTCAAAAACATTCAGTACTTC. This gives the protein CAGSQGTGVKNIQYF.

CDR3 loop: CSAVPSGRKYEQYF. The CDR3 nucleotides read TGCAGTGCAGTCCCTAGCGGCCGGAAGTACGAGCAGTACTTC. The genes are TRBV20-1 and TRBJ2-7, with TRBD2 matching 7 bases. The CDR3 spans 14 residues. CDR1 is DFQATT and CDR2 is SNEGSKA in the germline V gene (reference sequence). J was trimmed by 4 bases and V by 6 bases; bases with no gene match: 12.

This sequence joins TRBV10-3 and TRBJ2-3, with D possibly matching TRBD1 (6 bases). CDR1 and CDR2 (germline): ENHRY, SYGVKD. V was shortened by 7 bases and J by 4 bases, with 15 bases between the two germline ends. The CDR3 totals 14 residues. CDR3 nucleotides: TGTGCCATCAATCGGGGACAAGGAGCAGATACGCAGTATTTT. This translates into CAINRGQGADTQYF.

The J gene is TRBJ2-7, the V gene TRBV20-1, with D uncertain. The CDR3 has 14 residues. Trimming left V 6 bases short and J 1 base short, with 16 bases between. Germline CDR1 and CDR2: DFQATT and SNEGSKA (reference sequence). The CDR3 DNA reads TGCAGTGCCAGTCCACCAAAGAAATCCTACGAGCAGTACTTC. This codes for CSASPPKKSYEQYF.

The chain is built from TRBV29-1 and TRBJ2-5; no definite D call. Looked up from germline, CDR1 is SQVTM and CDR2 is ANQGSEA. V was trimmed by 3 bases and J by 5 bases, leaving 13 bases between them. The CDR3 runs to 13 residues. This CDR3 reads CSVDGTVRETQYF. The CDR3 nucleotides read TGCAGCGTTGATGGCACAGTCCGGGAGACCCAGTACTTC. The full variable domain, completed using reference TRBV29-1 and TRBJ2-5, is SAVISQKPSRDICQRGTSLTIQCQVDSQVTMMFWYRQQPGQSLTLIATANQGSEATYESGFVIDKFPISRPNLTFSTLTVSNMSPEDSSIYLCSVDGTVRETQYFGPGTRLLVL.

This chain joins TRBV20-1 and TRBJ2-7; D uncertain. V was shortened by 7 bases and J by 4 bases, with 8 bases between the two germline ends. This CDR3 region has 10 residues. CDR1 is DFQATT and CDR2 is SNEGSKA in the germline V gene (reference sequence). CDR3 in DNA: TGCAGTGGCCTAGAATACGAGCAGTACTTC. Translated: CSGLEYEQYF.